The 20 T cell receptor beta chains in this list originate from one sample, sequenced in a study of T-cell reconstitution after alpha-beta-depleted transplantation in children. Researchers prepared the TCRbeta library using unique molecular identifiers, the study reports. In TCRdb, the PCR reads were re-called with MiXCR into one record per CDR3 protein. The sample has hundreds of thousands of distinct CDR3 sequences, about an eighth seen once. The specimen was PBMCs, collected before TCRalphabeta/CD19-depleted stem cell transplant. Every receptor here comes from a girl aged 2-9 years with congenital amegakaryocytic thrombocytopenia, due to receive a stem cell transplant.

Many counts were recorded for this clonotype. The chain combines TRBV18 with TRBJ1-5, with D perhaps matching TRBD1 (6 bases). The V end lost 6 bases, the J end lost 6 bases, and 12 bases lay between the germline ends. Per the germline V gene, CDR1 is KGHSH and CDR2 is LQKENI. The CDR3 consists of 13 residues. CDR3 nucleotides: TGTGCCAGCTCGCCCCAGGGGAGTCAGCCCCAGCATTTT. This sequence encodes CASSPQGSQPQHF.

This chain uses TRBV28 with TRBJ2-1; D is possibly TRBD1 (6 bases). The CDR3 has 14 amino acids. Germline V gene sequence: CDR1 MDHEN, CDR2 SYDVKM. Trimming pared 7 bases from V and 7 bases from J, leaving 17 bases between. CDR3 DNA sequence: TGTGCCAGCACCTGGGGGCCCGAGGGAAATGAGCAGTTCTTC. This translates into CASTWGPEGNEQFF.

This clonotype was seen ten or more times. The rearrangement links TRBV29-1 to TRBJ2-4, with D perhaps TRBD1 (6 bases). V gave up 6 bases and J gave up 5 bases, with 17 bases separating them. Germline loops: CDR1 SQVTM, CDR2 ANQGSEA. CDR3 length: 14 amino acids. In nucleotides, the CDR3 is TGCAGCGTCCGACAGGCGCATAACGAAAACATTCAGTACTTC. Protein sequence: CSVRQAHNENIQYF.

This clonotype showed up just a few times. CDR3 sequence (DNA): TGTGCCAGCAGCCAAGGGTATCTAGCGGGCCTCTACGAGCAGTACTTC. Amino acid sequence: CASSQGYLAGLYEQYF. The gene calls are TRBV3-1 and TRBJ2-7; 8 positions match TRBD2. The CDR3 runs to 16 residues. Trimming took 1 base from V and 3 from J; bases not matched to a gene: 8. Germline-derived CDR1 and CDR2 are LGHDT and YNNKEL (reference sequence).

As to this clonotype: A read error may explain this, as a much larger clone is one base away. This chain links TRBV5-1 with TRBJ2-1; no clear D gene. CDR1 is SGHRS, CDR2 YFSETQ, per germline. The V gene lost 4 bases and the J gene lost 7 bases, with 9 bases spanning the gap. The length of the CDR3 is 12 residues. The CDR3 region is CASSLHTNEQFF. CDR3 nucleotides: TGCGCCAGCAGCCTCCATACAAATGAGCAGTTCTTC.

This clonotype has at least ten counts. CDR3 amino acids: CSARDTMNTEAFF. The DNA of the CDR3 is TGCAGTGCTAGAGATACGATGAACACTGAAGCTTTCTTT. The rearrangement links TRBV20-1 to TRBJ1-1; D is unresolved. The V gene lost 0 bases and the J gene lost 0 bases, with 5 bases spanning the gap. CDR1 and CDR2 from the germline V gene are DFQATT and SNEGSKA (reference sequence). The CDR3 has 13 residues.

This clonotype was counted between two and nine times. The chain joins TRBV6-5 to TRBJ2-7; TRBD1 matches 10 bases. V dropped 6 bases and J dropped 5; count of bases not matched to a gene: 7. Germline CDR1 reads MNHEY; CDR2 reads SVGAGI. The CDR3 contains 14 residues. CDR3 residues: CASSYGQGVHEQYF. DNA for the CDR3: TGTGCCAGCAGCTACGGACAGGGGGTCCACGAGCAGTACTTC.

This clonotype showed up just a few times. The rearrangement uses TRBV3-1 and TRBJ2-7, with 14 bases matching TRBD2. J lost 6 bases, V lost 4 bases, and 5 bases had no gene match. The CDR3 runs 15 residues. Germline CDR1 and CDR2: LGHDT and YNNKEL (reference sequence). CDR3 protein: CASSPRTSGRPEQYF. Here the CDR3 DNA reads TGTGCCAGCAGCCCTAGGACTAGCGGGAGGCCCGAGCAGTACTTC.

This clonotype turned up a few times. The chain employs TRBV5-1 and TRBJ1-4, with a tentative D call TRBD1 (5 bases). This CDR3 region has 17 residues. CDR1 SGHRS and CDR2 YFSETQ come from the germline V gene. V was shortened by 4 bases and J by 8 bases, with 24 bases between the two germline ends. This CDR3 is CASSPGLSTAGGEKLFF. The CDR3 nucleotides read TGCGCCAGCAGCCCGGGGCTTAGTACGGCGGGCGGCGAAAAACTGTTTTTT. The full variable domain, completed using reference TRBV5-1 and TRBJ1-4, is KAGVTQTPRYLIKTRGQQVTLSCSPISGHRSVSWYQQTPGQGLQFLFEYFSETQRNKGNFPGRFSGRQFSNSRSEMNVSTLELGDSALYLCASSPGLSTAGGEKLFFGSGTQLSVL.

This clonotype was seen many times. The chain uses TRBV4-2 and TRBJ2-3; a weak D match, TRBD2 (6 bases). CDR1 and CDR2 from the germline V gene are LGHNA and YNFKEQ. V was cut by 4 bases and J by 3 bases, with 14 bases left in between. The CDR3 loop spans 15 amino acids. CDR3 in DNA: TGTGCCAGCAGCCCATGGGGGGTTATGACAGATACGCAGTATTTT. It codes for CASSPWGVMTDTQYF.

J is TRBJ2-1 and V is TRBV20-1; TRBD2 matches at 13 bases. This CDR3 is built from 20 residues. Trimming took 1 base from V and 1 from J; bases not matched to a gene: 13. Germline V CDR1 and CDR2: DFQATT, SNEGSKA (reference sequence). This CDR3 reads CSARVYTGTSGTLSYNEQFF. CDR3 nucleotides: TGCAGTGCTAGAGTGTACACCGGGACTAGCGGGACCCTGTCCTACAATGAGCAGTTCTTC.

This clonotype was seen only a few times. CDR3 bases: TGTGCCAGCAGCACTTTCCGCAGTGGGGGTTACGAGCAGTACTTC. Protein: CASSTFRSGGYEQYF. The chain links TRBV28 to TRBJ2-7; D may correspond to TRBD1 or TRBD2 (5 bases each). The CDR3 totals 15 residues. Germline V gene sequence: CDR1 MDHEN, CDR2 SYDVKM. Trimming left V 6 bases short and J 4 bases short, with 19 bases between.

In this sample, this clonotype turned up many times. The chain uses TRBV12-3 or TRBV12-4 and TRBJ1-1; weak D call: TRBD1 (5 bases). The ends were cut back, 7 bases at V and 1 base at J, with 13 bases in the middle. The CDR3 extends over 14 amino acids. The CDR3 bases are TGTGCCAGCACTAGGGGCGATGCGAACACTGAAGCTTTCTTT. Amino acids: CASTRGDANTEAFF.

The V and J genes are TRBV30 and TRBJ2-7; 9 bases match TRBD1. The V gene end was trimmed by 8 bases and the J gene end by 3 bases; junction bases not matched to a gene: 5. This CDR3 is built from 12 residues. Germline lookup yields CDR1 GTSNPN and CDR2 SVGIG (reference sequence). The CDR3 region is CAGQGFGYEQYF. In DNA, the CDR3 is TGTGCCGGACAGGGGTTTGGCTACGAGCAGTACTTC. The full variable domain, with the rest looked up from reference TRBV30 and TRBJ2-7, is SQTIHQWPATLVQPVGSPLSLECTVEGTSNPNLYWYRQAAGRGLQLLFYSVGIGQISSEVPQNLSASRPQDRQFILSSKKLLLSDSGFYLCAGQGFGYEQYFGPGTRLTVT.

The CDR3: CASSQDLGREQFF. In DNA, the CDR3 is TGTGCCAGCAGCCAAGATCTGGGACGGGAGCAGTTCTTC. The chain carries TRBV14 and TRBJ2-1; possibly TRBD1 or TRBD2 for D (5 bases each). The germline CDR1 and CDR2 sequences are SGHDN and FVKESK. The CDR3 contains 13 residues. V shed 0 bases and J shed 10 bases, with 10 bases lying between them. The full variable domain, its missing parts supplied by reference TRBV14 and TRBJ2-1, is EAGVTQFPSHSVIEKGQTVTLRCDPISGHDNLYWYRRVMGKEIKFLLHFVKESKQDESGMPNNRFLAERTGGTYSTLKVQPAELEDSGVYFCASSQDLGREQFFGPGTRLTVL.

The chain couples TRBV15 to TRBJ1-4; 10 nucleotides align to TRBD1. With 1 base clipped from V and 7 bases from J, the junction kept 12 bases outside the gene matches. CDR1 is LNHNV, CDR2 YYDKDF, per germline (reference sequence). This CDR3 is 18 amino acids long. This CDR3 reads CATSRALGAGQGFEKLFF. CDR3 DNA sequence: TGTGCCACCAGCAGAGCACTCGGAGCGGGACAGGGGTTTGAAAAACTGTTTTTT.

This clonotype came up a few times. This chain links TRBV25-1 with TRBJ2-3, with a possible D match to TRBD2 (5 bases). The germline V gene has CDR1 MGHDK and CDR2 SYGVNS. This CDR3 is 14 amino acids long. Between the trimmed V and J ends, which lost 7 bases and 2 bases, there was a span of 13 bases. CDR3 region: CASMTGINTDTQYF. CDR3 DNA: TGTGCCAGCATGACGGGGATAAACACAGATACGCAGTATTTT.

CDR3 bases: TGCAGTGCTAGATGGGACAGGGGGATCGGGGAGCTGTTTTTT. Its protein product is CSARWDRGIGELFF. The rearrangement uses TRBV20-1 and TRBJ2-2; 11 nucleotides line up with TRBD1. Losses at the gene ends were 2 bases for V and 7 bases for J; bases not matched to a gene: 3. The CDR3 has 14 residues. Germline V gene lookup returns CDR1 DFQATT and CDR2 SNEGSKA (reference sequence).

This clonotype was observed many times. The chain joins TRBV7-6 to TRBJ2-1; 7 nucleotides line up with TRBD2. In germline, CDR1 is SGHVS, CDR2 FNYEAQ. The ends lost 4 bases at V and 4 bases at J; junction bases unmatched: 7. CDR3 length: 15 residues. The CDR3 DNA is TGTGCCAGCAGCTCCCTAGCGGAGTATTACAATGAGCAGTTCTTC. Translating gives CASSSLAEYYNEQFF.

CDR3: CASGDTQETQYF. The CDR3 bases are TGCGCCAGCGGGGACACACAAGAGACCCAGTACTTC. The chain recombines TRBV5-1 with TRBJ2-5; perhaps TRBD1 as D (6 bases). The germline V gene encodes CDR1 SGHRS and CDR2 YFSETQ. This CDR3 is 12 amino acids long. With 7 bases removed from V and 2 bases from J, the gap between germline ends came to 9 bases.